These 21 T cell receptor beta chains came from one sample sequenced in a study of blood T cell repertoires in COVID-19. TCRdb's copy holds only in-frame clones and misses some; the assay was immunoSEQ multiplex PCR. The data contain tens of thousands of clones, roughly 90% of them singletons. The sequencing sample was made of peripheral blood. The receptors derive from a man in his fifties or sixties with acute or convalescent COVID-19.

The rearrangement links TRBV11-2 to TRBJ2-7; TRBD1 matches 8 bases. This CDR3 comprises 13 residues. The germline gives CDR1 SGHAT, CDR2 FQNNGV. Trimming at V came to 7 bases and at J to 2 bases, leaving 4 bases not matched to a gene. The CDR3 reads CASNPGQAYEQYF. CDR3 bases: TGTGCCAGCAACCCGGGACAGGCCTACGAGCAGTACTTC.

This clone was recorded only once. V is TRBV7-9 and J is TRBJ2-3; D not resolved. Trimming removed 5 bases at V and 1 base at J, with 7 bases between. CDR1 and CDR2 from the germline V gene are SEHNR and FQNEAQ (reference sequence). This CDR3 has 13 residues. The CDR3: CASSPSGTDTQYF. The CDR3 DNA is TGTGCCAGCAGCCCGAGTGGCACAGATACGCAGTATTTT.

The V call is TRBV5-1, the J call TRBJ2-7; 8 positions match TRBD1. Trimming cost V 4 bases and J 2 bases; bases outside gene matches: 8. The CDR3 contains 15 residues. Per the germline V gene, CDR1 is SGHRS and CDR2 is YFSETQ. CDR3 nucleotide sequence: TGCGCCAGCAGCCCCGATTGGGACAGGCCCTACGAGCAGTACTTC. Amino acid sequence: CASSPDWDRPYEQYF.

V is TRBV28 and J is TRBJ2-7; tentatively, D is TRBD2 (5 bases). V lost 7 bases and J 3 bases, leaving 13 bases between the germline ends. The CDR3 runs 13 residues. Germline V lookup: CDR1 MDHEN, CDR2 SYDVKM. The CDR3 nucleotides read TGTGCCAGCATAAGTCCTAGCCGCTACGAGCAGTACTTC. It is translated as CASISPSRYEQYF.

The rearrangement links TRBV2 to TRBJ2-7, with D maybe TRBD1 (6 bases). The CDR3 loop spans 14 amino acids. Trimming took 4 bases from V and 2 from J, leaving 12 bases between them. From germline, CDR1 is SNHLY and CDR2 FYNNEI. Written as DNA, the CDR3 is TGTGCCAGCAGTGCTTCAGGGACAACCTACGAGCAGTACTTC. As protein: CASSASGTTYEQYF.

This clone was recorded once. The V call is TRBV19, the J call TRBJ2-7; weak D call: TRBD1 (6 bases). V lost 3 bases and J lost 0, with 9 bases in between. The germline CDR1 and CDR2 sequences are LNHDA and SQIVND (reference sequence). The CDR3 is made up of 14 amino acids. CDR3 loop: CASSIFRGSYEQYF. CDR3 nucleotide sequence: TGTGCCAGTAGTATTTTCAGGGGCTCCTACGAGCAGTACTTC. Looking up the rest from reference TRBV19 and TRBJ2-7 gives the full variable domain: DGGITQSPKYLFRKEGQNVTLSCEQNLNHDAMYWYRQDPGQGLRLIYYSQIVNDFQKGDIAEGYSVSREKKESFPLTVTSAQKNPTAFYLCASSIFRGSYEQYFGPGTRLTVT.

This chain connects TRBV12-3 or TRBV12-4 to TRBJ1-1; no clear D gene. The CDR3 covers 11 residues. Trimming stripped 6 bases from V and 11 bases from J, with 13 bases between. The CDR3 coding sequence is TGTGCCAGCAGGGGAGGAAGGAAGGCTTTCTTT. Translation: CASRGGRKAFF.

The rearrangement links TRBV20-1 to TRBJ2-3, with D possibly matching TRBD2 (5 bases). The CDR3 is made up of 11 amino acids. Trimming removed 2 bases from V and 5 bases from J, with 5 bases in between. The V gene's germline CDR1 is DFQATT and CDR2 SNEGSKA (reference sequence). The CDR3 is CSARSGDTQYF. CDR3 in DNA: TGCAGTGCTAGAAGCGGAGATACGCAGTATTTT.

The rearrangement joins TRBV7-9 to TRBJ1-1; TRBD1 agrees at 9 bases. The germline V gene has CDR1 SEHNR and CDR2 FQNEAQ (reference sequence). J was trimmed by 3 bases and V by 0 bases; bases with no gene match: 2. The CDR3 spans 15 residues. The CDR3 loop reads CASSLATGGDTEAFF. The CDR3 DNA reads as TGTGCCAGCAGCTTAGCAACAGGGGGCGACACTGAAGCTTTCTTT.

The chain is built from TRBV18 and TRBJ1-1; no definite D call. The CDR3 loop spans 16 amino acids. V lost 2 bases, J lost 0 bases, and 13 bases lay in between. Germline values: CDR1 KGHSH, CDR2 LQKENI. The CDR3 sequence is CASSPGSGGLNTEAFF. The CDR3 DNA follows: TGTGCCAGCTCACCAGGTAGCGGCGGATTGAACACTGAAGCTTTCTTT.

The chain recombines TRBV2 with TRBJ1-6; TRBD1 is a possible D gene (6 bases). Germline assignment: CDR1 SNHLY and CDR2 FYNNEI. Trimming took 6 bases from V and 7 from J, leaving 19 bases between them. The CDR3 contains 16 residues. The CDR3 spells CASRGHGFGGNSPLHF. The CDR3 region has the DNA TGTGCCAGCAGGGGACACGGCTTTGGTGGGAATTCACCCCTCCACTTT.

This clone came up once. This sequence joins TRBV28 and TRBJ1-2, with D possibly TRBD1 on 6 matching bases. This CDR3 has 15 amino acids. Germline assignment: CDR1 MDHEN and CDR2 SYDVKM. The germline V and J ends were trimmed by 3 bases and 8 bases, with 19 bases remaining between them. For the CDR3, the DNA is TGTGCCAGCAGTTTTAGGGGGTACACAGGGAGAGGCTACACCTTC. Its translation: CASSFRGYTGRGYTF.

This clone is a singleton in its sample. The chain recombines TRBV11-2 with TRBJ1-3; possible D gene TRBD1, 6 bases. With 0 bases removed from V and 2 bases from J, the gap between germline ends came to 11 bases. The CDR3 covers 16 residues. Germline CDR1 SGHAT, CDR2 FQNNGV. The CDR3 region is CASSLDTGKPGNTIYF. The CDR3 nucleotides are TGTGCCAGCAGCTTAGATACAGGGAAACCTGGAAACACCATATATTTT. The full variable domain, rest sourced from reference TRBV11-2 and TRBJ1-3, is EAGVAQSPRYKIIEKRQSVAFWCNPISGHATLYWYQQILGQGPKLLIQFQNNGVVDDSQLPKDRFSAERLKGVDSTLKIQPAKLEDSAVYLCASSLDTGKPGNTIYFGEGSWLTVV.

The V call is TRBV5-8, the J call TRBJ1-5; tentatively, D is TRBD1 (5 bases). The CDR3 spans 13 residues. V lost 7 bases and J 4 bases, leaving 12 bases between the germline ends. The germline V gene encodes CDR1 SGHTS and CDR2 YDEGEE. CDR3 coding DNA: TGTGCCAGCGTTCGACAGCTAAATCAGCCCCAGCATTTT. It translates to CASVRQLNQPQHF.

The CDR3 sequence: CASSPTDRLSGNTIYF. The CDR3 DNA follows: TGTGCCAGCAGCCCCACCGACAGGCTCTCTGGAAACACCATATATTTT. This rearrangement joins TRBV3-1 (or the pseudogene TRBV3-2) to TRBJ1-3; D might be TRBD1 (6 bases). Germline CDR1 and CDR2: LGHDT and YNNKEL (reference sequence). The CDR3 has 16 residues. The V and J ends lost 4 bases and 0 bases respectively, with 13 bases between them.

The rearrangement uses TRBV7-8 and TRBJ2-5; no firm D call. CDR1 is SGHVS and CDR2 is FQNEAQ in the germline V gene. There are 12 residues in the CDR3. The V end was cut by 7 bases, the J end by 0 bases, with 6 bases between. CDR3 in DNA: TGTGCCAGCACCCCGTACCAAGAGACCCAGTACTTC. Protein sequence: CASTPYQETQYF.

The chain recombines TRBV5-1 with TRBJ2-7; 9 bases are a match to TRBD1. Germline V gene lookup returns CDR1 SGHRS and CDR2 YFSETQ. With V trimmed by 5 bases and J by 2 bases, 8 bases remained unmatched. The CDR3 loop spans 15 amino acids. The DNA of the CDR3 is TGCGCCAGCAGGCGTTCCGGGACAGGGACCTACGAGCAGTACTTC. It translates to CASRRSGTGTYEQYF.

V and J are TRBV10-3 and TRBJ1-2, with 8 bases that match TRBD1. Trimming took 4 bases from V and 3 from J; bases not matched to a gene: 4. Germline CDR1 is ENHRY and CDR2 is SYGVKD. The CDR3 has 14 residues. The CDR3 spells CAISAGTGHYGYTF. Written as DNA, the CDR3 is TGTGCCATCAGTGCCGGGACAGGTCACTATGGCTACACCTTC.

The chain links TRBV3-1 (or the pseudogene TRBV3-2) to TRBJ1-4; 8 bases are shared with TRBD1. V was pared by 5 bases and J by 7 bases, with 6 bases of the junction left unmatched. The CDR3 extends over 14 amino acids. Germline CDR1 reads LGHDT; CDR2 reads YNNKEL (reference sequence). This chain's CDR3 is CASSDRGTGEKLFF. In nucleotides, the CDR3 is TGTGCCAGCAGCGACAGGGGTACGGGTGAAAAACTGTTTTTT.

This chain uses TRBV5-1 with TRBJ2-1; D may be TRBD1 (6 bases). Trimming cost V 3 bases and J 1 base, with 14 bases left between them. The CDR3 sequence is 16 residues long. Germline V gives CDR1 SGHRS, CDR2 YFSETQ. The CDR3 nucleotides read TGCGCCAGCAGCTCACAGGGATATAGGTCCTACAATGAGCAGTTCTTC. Its protein is CASSSQGYRSYNEQFF.

This clone was picked up one time. The J gene is TRBJ2-7, the V gene TRBV30, with D perhaps TRBD1 (6 bases). Germline assignment: CDR1 GTSNPN and CDR2 SVGIG (reference sequence). The CDR3 contains 12 residues. V was trimmed by 4 bases and J by 6 bases, leaving 13 bases between them. The CDR3 loop is CAWNQGKSEQYF. CDR3 nucleotides: TGTGCCTGGAACCAGGGGAAGTCCGAGCAGTACTTC.